This record covers a single TCR beta chain. What it binds is not known. Mismatch with germline at one junction end may stem from a read error. The data were taken from a study of cytomegalovirus exposure and HLA in healthy donors. Turning to the study itself: Assignment to the Caucasian-associated ancestry cluster applied to more than 75% of the roughly 420 genotyped donors.

60 Vbeta and 13 Jbeta primers were used in PCR. Assay used: immunoSEQ multiplex PCR; TCRdb lists only in-frame clones, some missing. Among 90,000 to 120,000 clones listed, over 75% were seen once. The donors were healthy bone marrow donors. CDR3 length: 11 amino acids. Germline CDR1 is ENHRY and CDR2 is SYGVKD. Study-level findings and limits: The Asian-associated ancestry cluster reportedly had fewer N-insertions than the roughly 720-donor mean in a later analysis. Later genetic work tied a missense DCLRE1C variant to beta-chain V and J trimming.

This chain connects TRBV10-3 to TRBJ2-7, with D uncertain. The specimen was PBMCs. The TCR originated in a male donor in good health and CMV-seronegative. The CDR3 is CAISKNYDQYF. The CDR3 coding sequence is TGTGCCATCAGTAAGAACTACGACCAGTACTTC.